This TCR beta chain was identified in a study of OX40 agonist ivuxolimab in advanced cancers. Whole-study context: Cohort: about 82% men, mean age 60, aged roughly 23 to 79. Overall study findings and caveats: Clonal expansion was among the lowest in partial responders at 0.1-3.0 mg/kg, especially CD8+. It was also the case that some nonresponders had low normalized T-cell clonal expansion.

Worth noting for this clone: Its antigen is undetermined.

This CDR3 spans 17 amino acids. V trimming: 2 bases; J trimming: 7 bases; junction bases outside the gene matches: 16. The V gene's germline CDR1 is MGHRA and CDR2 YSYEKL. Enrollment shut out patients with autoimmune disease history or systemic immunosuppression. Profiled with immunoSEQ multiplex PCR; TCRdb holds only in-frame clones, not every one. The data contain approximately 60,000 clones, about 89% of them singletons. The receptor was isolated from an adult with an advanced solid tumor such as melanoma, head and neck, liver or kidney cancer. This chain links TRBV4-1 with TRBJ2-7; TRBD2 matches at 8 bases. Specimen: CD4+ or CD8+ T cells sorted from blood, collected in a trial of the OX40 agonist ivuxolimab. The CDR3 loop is CASSQLLTGSGRVEQYF. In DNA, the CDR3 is TGCGCCAGCAGCCAACTCCTTACCGGCAGCGGGAGAGTAGAGCAGTACTTC.